The present entry profiles one T cell receptor (beta chain) with its context. Its antigen is currently not known. No much larger clone is present one base from it, and per-base qualities are unavailable. The data originate from a study of T cells in tumors after PD-1 blockade (dated by TCRdb to the late 2010s). In the study overall: Patients were excluded if they had prior checkpoint blockade, use of systemic immunosuppressants, or recent radiotherapy or other anti-cancer therapy within 4 weeks. Pembrolizumab 200 mg every 3 weeks or cemiplimab 350 mg every 2 weeks was administered to patients. Ongoing daily vismodegib 150 mg was also given to a subset of patients during anti-PD-1 treatment. On average, peripheral blood samples yielded some 40,000 unique clonotypes and approximately 110,000 TCR templates (range roughly 22,000-257,772). Paired single-cell RNA and TCR sequencing was performed on site-matched tumors from BCC or SCC patients before and after anti-PD-1 therapy. To compare clonotypes in blood versus tumor, bulk TCR sequencing was run on 10 peripheral blood samples drawn from about five patients. RECIST version 1.1 was the standard used to evaluate clinical response.

Reading the germline V gene gives CDR1 SNHLY and CDR2 FYNNEI. Trimming takes 5 bases off V and 2 bases off J; junction bases not matched to a gene: 5. The CDR3, cysteine through phenylalanine, is 17 amino acids long. This entry keeps only the CDR3 DNA: 51 bases, framed from base 1. Overall results and qualifications from the work: Roughly two fifths of tumor TCR clonotypes were detected in blood, and some novel exhausted tumor clones were observed in pre-treatment blood, which was taken as suggesting peripheral recruitment. The source of novel T cell clones was not identified, and lymphoid organs or rare unexpanded clones within the tumor or the tumor periphery could be included among the possible sources.

The sample's time point, from its label and the paper: after anti-PD-1 therapy. For bulk TCRbeta sequencing, genomic DNA was extracted from tumor biopsies or peripheral blood, and input amounts ranged from roughly 616 ng to 6,004 ng. Every patient was a poor candidate for surgical resection and had histologically proven advanced or metastatic basal or squamous cell carcinoma. The basal cell carcinoma cohort comprised around eleven patients, of whom 8 had bulk tumor TCR sequencing. Deep TCRbeta sequencing was performed with the immunoSEQ platform. On the study's bioinformatics: Only productive rearrangements were exported from the immunoSEQ Analyzer for further analysis. Bulk TCRbeta clonotypes were assigned T cell phenotypes by matching to single-cell RNA+TCR-seq clones sharing the same TCRbeta sequence. Clone enrichment in tumor was calculated as tumor frequency divided by PBMC frequency from bulk TCR sequencing. TCRs were grouped by GLIPH into specificity groups, defined as clusters of distinct TCRs likely recognizing common antigens via shared CDR3 motifs. The immuneACCESS repertoire file appears here via TCRdb, limited to in-frame rearrangements. These files lack a portion of the clones; in checked studies, under half of the deficit traces to unresolved V genes, and the cause of the others is not known. From that table come the V and J calls and clone size; the DNA was used to work out D and trimming. The sample yields just under 65,000 clones; around 74% were counted once. Jointly, the top ten make up around 5% of the sample.

Sequencing was performed on PBMCs, taken after anti-PD-1 treatment. The clonotype was recovered from a human donor with basal cell carcinoma. The chain joins TRBV2 to TRBJ2-2, and TRBD2 aligns with 13 junction nucleotides. The CDR3 region: CASSLTSGGGNTGELFF. Here is the DNA: TGTGCCAGCAGTCTTACTAGCGGGGGGGGTAACACCGGGGAGCTGTTTTTT.